These 21 T cell receptor beta chains originate from one sample sequenced in a study of blood T cell repertoires in COVID-19. Clones were sequenced by immunoSEQ multiplex PCR, and TCRdb holds only the in-frame ones, with some missing. In the table there are fewer than 250,000 clones, approximately 89% of which are singletons. The source material was PBMCs or T cells enriched from blood (not recorded which). These receptors were taken from a woman aged 25-40 years who had been exposed to COVID-19.

The chain is built from TRBV11-2 and TRBJ2-1; 9 bases match TRBD2. Germline V lookup: CDR1 SGHAT, CDR2 FQNNGV. Trimming took 0 bases from V and 0 from J; bases not matched to a gene: 12. CDR3 length equals 20 residues. CDR3 DNA sequence: TGTGCCAGCAGCTTAGACGCGGGAGGGATCTTAGAAATCTCCTACAATGAGCAGTTCTTC. Translated: CASSLDAGGILEISYNEQFF.

This sequence joins TRBV6-5 and TRBJ2-2; 8 bases line up with TRBD2. The germline gives CDR1 MNHEY, CDR2 SVGAGI. The junction had 5 bases not matched to a gene; V was cut back by 0 bases and J by 5 bases. The CDR3 sequence is 16 residues long. The CDR3 sequence is CASSYSLAGRTGELFF. In nucleotides, the CDR3 is TGTGCCAGCAGTTACTCTTTAGCGGGGCGGACCGGGGAGCTGTTTTTT.

This chain links TRBV12-3 or TRBV12-4 with TRBJ1-2; maybe TRBD1 (6 bases). V was shortened by 3 bases and J by 8 bases, with 10 bases between the two germline ends. The CDR3 length is 12 residues. CDR3 residues: CASSFRGAGYTF. The CDR3 bases are TGTGCCAGCAGTTTCAGGGGCGCAGGCTACACCTTC.

The chain links TRBV6-5 to TRBJ1-5; tentative D call: TRBD1 (5 bases). Between the trimmed V and J ends, which lost 6 bases and 7 bases, there was a span of 13 bases. The CDR3 runs 13 residues. CDR1 MNHEY and CDR2 SVGAGI come from the germline V gene. The CDR3 region has the DNA TGTGCCAGCAGCAGGGTGGCTCGGCAGCCCCAGCATTTT. Its translation: CASSRVARQPQHF.

This rearrangement joins TRBV6-5 to TRBJ1-2; 7 nucleotides agree with TRBD1. The V and J ends lost 5 bases and 5 bases, in that order; junction bases with no gene match: 8. Germline values: CDR1 MNHEY, CDR2 SVGAGI. The CDR3 has 14 amino acids. Here the CDR3 DNA reads TGTGCCAGCAGTCCAGGGGGACAGCTATATGGCTACACCTTC. Its protein product is CASSPGGQLYGYTF.

The gene calls are TRBV10-3 and TRBJ1-1; 7 bases agree with TRBD1. The CDR3 runs to 15 residues. After removal of 3 bases from V and 5 bases from J, the junction contained 9 bases not matched to a gene. Germline CDR1 reads ENHRY; CDR2 reads SYGVKD. In DNA form, the CDR3 reads TGTGCCATCAGTGAACCCACAGGGGTGTTGACTGAAGCTTTCTTT. Translating it yields CAISEPTGVLTEAFF.

The genes are TRBV3-1 (or the pseudogene TRBV3-2) and TRBJ1-2, with 7 bases fitting TRBD1. This CDR3 has 15 amino acids. Germline V gives CDR1 LGHDT, CDR2 YNNKEL (reference sequence). With 1 base clipped from V and 4 bases from J, the junction kept 6 bases outside the gene matches. CDR3 sequence reads: CASSQGTTGPYGYTF. DNA of the CDR3: TGTGCCAGCAGCCAAGGAACGACAGGGCCCTATGGCTACACCTTC.

This sequence joins TRBV9 and TRBJ2-7; 7 bases line up with TRBD2. Germline V lookup: CDR1 SGDLS, CDR2 YYNGEE. The J segment lost 2 bases and the V segment lost 4 bases, leaving 9 bases of the junction unmatched. CDR3 length: 15 residues. For the CDR3, the DNA is TGTGCCAGCAGCCCCGGACTAGAATCGGCCTACGAGCAGTACTTC. This codes for CASSPGLESAYEQYF.

In its sample, this clone was seen a few times. This chain uses TRBV5-1 with TRBJ2-3, with D possibly matching TRBD2 (7 bases). Germline assignment: CDR1 SGHRS and CDR2 YFSETQ. The V and J ends lost 4 bases and 4 bases respectively, with 22 bases between them. There are 17 residues in the CDR3. The CDR3 loop reads CASSASIAGGGADTQYF. For the CDR3, the DNA is TGCGCCAGCAGCGCATCCATAGCGGGTGGGGGCGCAGATACGCAGTATTTT.

The chain recombines TRBV2 with TRBJ2-2; D remains unclear. The CDR3 runs 12 residues. V shed 6 bases and J shed 7 bases, with 9 bases lying between them. From germline, CDR1 is SNHLY and CDR2 FYNNEI. In nucleotides, the CDR3 is TGTGCCAGCAGCGGAGCCGTCGGGGAGCTGTTTTTT. This gives the protein CASSGAVGELFF.

The table lists this clone with a few counts. The chain uses TRBV5-5 and TRBJ1-2; tentative D call: TRBD1 (6 bases). The CDR3 is made up of 12 amino acids. Trimming left V 3 bases short and J 6 bases short, with 9 bases between. Germline V lookup: CDR1 SGHKS, CDR2 YYEKEE (reference sequence). This CDR3 reads CASSSTGDGYTF. As DNA, the CDR3 is TGTGCCAGCAGCTCGACAGGAGATGGCTACACCTTC.

This chain links TRBV5-1 with TRBJ1-6, with D uncertain. The CDR3 consists of 13 residues. Germline assignment: CDR1 SGHRS and CDR2 YFSETQ. Trimming stripped 0 bases from V and 10 bases from J, with 8 bases between. This chain's CDR3 is CASSLEGGSPLHF. DNA for the CDR3: TGCGCCAGCAGCTTGGAGGGCGGGTCACCCCTCCACTTT.

J is TRBJ2-5 and V is TRBV5-4, with D possibly matching TRBD1 (6 bases). V shed 5 bases and J shed 1 base, with 15 bases lying between them. Germline assignment: CDR1 SGHNT and CDR2 YYREEE (reference sequence). The CDR3 is made up of 15 amino acids. CDR3 coding DNA: TGTGCCAGCAGTAGGACAGTAAACTTCCAAGAGACCCAGTACTTC. It encodes CASSRTVNFQETQYF. Based on the CDR3 plus reference TRBV5-4 and TRBJ2-5, the full variable domain is ETGVTQSPTHLIKTRGQQVTLRCSSQSGHNTVSWYQQALGQGPQFIFQYYREEENGRGNFPPRFSGLQFPNYSSELNVNALELDDSALYLCASSRTVNFQETQYFGPGTRLLVL.

The chain joins TRBV5-1 to TRBJ1-2, with 9 bases lining up with TRBD1. The V gene end was trimmed by 2 bases and the J gene end by 2 bases; junction bases not matched to a gene: 1. Germline CDR1 is SGHRS and CDR2 is YFSETQ. CDR3 length: 14 amino acids. The CDR3 DNA follows: TGCGCCAGCAGCTTCGGACAGGGGAACTATGGCTACACCTTC. Translating it yields CASSFGQGNYGYTF.

V gene TRBV5-1 combines with J gene TRBJ1-1, with D possibly TRBD1 on 6 matching bases. The CDR3 consists of 14 residues. Trimming removed 4 bases at V and 2 bases at J, with 12 bases between. CDR1 and CDR2 (germline): SGHRS, YFSETQ. The CDR3, as DNA: TGCGCCAGCAGCCGGGACACAGAAAACACTGAAGCTTTCTTT. This sequence encodes CASSRDTENTEAFF.

The genes are TRBV28 and TRBJ1-6; 8 bases map to TRBD1. Losses at the gene ends were 6 bases for V and 7 bases for J; bases not matched to a gene: 5. Germline CDR1 reads MDHEN; CDR2 reads SYDVKM. The CDR3 loop spans 14 amino acids. The CDR3 sequence is CASRSSGGNSPLHF. The CDR3 DNA reads TGTGCCAGCAGGTCATCAGGGGGCAATTCACCCCTCCACTTT.

The rearrangement links TRBV5-1 to TRBJ1-6; D is possibly TRBD1 (5 bases). There are 14 residues in the CDR3. The ends were cut back, 4 bases at V and 6 bases at J, with 11 bases in the middle. Germline V lookup: CDR1 SGHRS, CDR2 YFSETQ. The CDR3 protein is CASSPRTSNSPLHF. The CDR3 bases are TGCGCCAGCAGCCCTAGGACATCTAATTCACCCCTCCACTTT.

J is TRBJ2-1 and V is TRBV7-9; 10 bases are shared with TRBD2. The CDR3 spans 16 residues. J was trimmed by 4 bases and V by 6 bases; bases with no gene match: 9. Germline CDR1 SEHNR, CDR2 FQNEAQ (reference sequence). The CDR3 protein is CASRRRLAGWYNEQFF. CDR3 DNA: TGTGCCAGCAGAAGAAGACTAGCGGGTTGGTACAATGAGCAGTTCTTC.

The chain uses TRBV9 and TRBJ2-3; no firm D call. The CDR3 contains 16 residues. CDR1 and CDR2 (germline): SGDLS, YYNGEE. The V end was cut by 3 bases, the J end by 2 bases, with 16 bases between. The CDR3 protein is CASSAAESENTDTQYF. The CDR3 nucleotides read TGTGCCAGCAGCGCTGCCGAATCTGAGAACACAGATACGCAGTATTTT.

The chain has TRBV15 and TRBJ1-3; a possible D gene is TRBD1 (5 bases). The CDR3 has 14 residues. V gave up 1 base and J gave up 3 bases, with 7 bases separating them. CDR1 is LNHNV and CDR2 is YYDKDF in the germline V gene (reference sequence). The CDR3 loop is CATSRGGGGNTIYF. In DNA form, the CDR3 reads TGTGCCACCAGCAGAGGGGGGGGTGGAAACACCATATATTTT. The entire variable domain, with the rest obtained from reference TRBV15 and TRBJ1-3, is as follows: DAMVIQNPRYQVTQFGKPVTLSCSQTLNHNVMYWYQQKSSQAPKLLFHYYDKDFNNEADTPDNFQSRRPNTSFCFLDIRSPGLGDTAMYLCATSRGGGGNTIYFGEGSWLTVV.

The rearrangement links TRBV10-3 to TRBJ2-1; 7 bases fit TRBD2. This CDR3 spans 15 amino acids. Germline V gene sequence: CDR1 ENHRY, CDR2 SYGVKD. The J segment lost 1 base and the V segment lost 6 bases, leaving 6 bases of the junction unmatched. The CDR3 loop is CAIRGGEGSYNEQFF. The CDR3 region has the DNA TGTGCCATCAGGGGAGGGGAAGGGTCCTACAATGAGCAGTTCTTC.